This T cell receptor (beta chain) is drawn from a study of OX40 agonist ivuxolimab in advanced cancers. V was clipped by 6 bases and J by 8 bases; unmatched bases: 13. Germline values: CDR1 SQVTM, CDR2 ANQGSEA. The CDR3 extends over 14 amino acids. Sequenced by immunoSEQ multiplex PCR; TCRdb stores in-frame clones only, minus some. Of about 64,000 clones listed, around 83% were seen once; the top ten hold about 3%. The V gene is TRBV29-1, the J gene TRBJ1-1, with TRBD1 matching 9 bases. The sequence derives from an adult with an advanced solid tumor such as melanoma, head and neck, liver or kidney cancer. The sample was CD4+ or CD8+ T cells sorted from blood, taken in a trial of the OX40 agonist ivuxolimab. The DNA of the CDR3 is TGCAGCGTCCTAATTACAGGGGGCATGATCGAAGCTTTCTTT. Amino acids: CSVLITGGMIEAFF. Based on the CDR3 plus reference TRBV29-1 and TRBJ1-1, the full variable domain is SAVISQKPSRDICQRGTSLTIQCQVDSQVTMMFWYRQQPGQSLTLIATANQGSEATYESGFVIDKFPISRPNLTFSTLTVSNMSPEDSSIYLCSVLITGGMIEAFFGQGTRLTVV.